The 5 T cell receptor beta chains below come from one sample, sequenced in a study of T cell changes during pregnancy in multiple sclerosis. Using immunoSEQ multiplex PCR, the repertoire was profiled, and TCRdb retains in-frame clones only, with some absent. In the table there are approximately 74,000 clones, 88% of which are singletons. Sequencing used peripheral blood, obtained before pregnancy. Receptors originate from a female donor with multiple sclerosis, enrolled in a pregnancy study.

The chain has TRBV14 and TRBJ2-5, with 11 positions matching TRBD1. The CDR3 totals 16 residues. Looked up from germline, CDR1 is SGHDN and CDR2 is FVKESK. Trimming took 4 bases from V and 7 from J; bases not matched to a gene: 11. The CDR3 is CASSLVGTGGLWTQYF. The CDR3 DNA is TGTGCCAGCAGCCTCGTCGGGACAGGGGGGTTGTGGACCCAGTACTTC.

The genes are TRBV7-8 and TRBJ1-4; tentatively, D is TRBD1 (6 bases). With 4 bases removed from V and 2 bases from J, the gap between germline ends came to 17 bases. This CDR3 comprises 17 residues. CDR1 and CDR2 (germline): SGHVS, FQNEAQ. The CDR3 sequence is CASSSVAGAPTNEKLFF. CDR3 coding DNA: TGTGCCAGCAGCTCAGTCGCAGGGGCGCCGACTAATGAAAAACTGTTTTTT. The full variable domain, with the rest looked up from reference TRBV7-8 and TRBJ1-4, is GAGVSQSPRYKVAKRGQDVALRCDPISGHVSLFWYQQALGQGPEFLTYFQNEAQLDKSGLPSDRFFAERPEGSVSTLKIQRTQQEDSAVYLCASSSVAGAPTNEKLFFGSGTQLSVL.

The rearrangement uses TRBV19 and TRBJ1-2; possible D gene TRBD1, 6 bases. Trimming stripped 0 bases from V and 5 bases from J, with 16 bases between. CDR1 is LNHDA, CDR2 SQIVND, per germline (reference sequence). The CDR3 loop spans 16 amino acids. CDR3 coding DNA: TGTGCCAGTAGTATAGAACCGGACAGTAGTGTTTATGGCTACACCTTC. Residues: CASSIEPDSSVYGYTF.

As regards this clone: In the same sample, other DNA sequences code for this CDR3. The V and J genes are TRBV27 and TRBJ1-1; possibly TRBD1 for D (5 bases). The V end was cut by 2 bases, the J end by 4 bases, with 8 bases between. CDR1 and CDR2 from the germline V gene are MNHEY and SMNVEV (reference sequence). The CDR3 is 13 amino acids. CDR3 sequence reads: CASSLRGGTEAFF. The CDR3 DNA reads TGTGCCAGCAGTTTAAGGGGAGGCACTGAAGCTTTCTTT.

This chain links TRBV30 with TRBJ2-5, with D possibly matching TRBD1 (6 bases). V lost 2 bases and J 4 bases, leaving 17 bases between the germline ends. The CDR3 is 15 amino acids. Per the germline V gene, CDR1 is GTSNPN and CDR2 is SVGIG (reference sequence). The CDR3 DNA is TGTGCCTGGAGTTATCAGGGACACCCGGGAGAGACCCAGTACTTC. This sequence encodes CAWSYQGHPGETQYF.